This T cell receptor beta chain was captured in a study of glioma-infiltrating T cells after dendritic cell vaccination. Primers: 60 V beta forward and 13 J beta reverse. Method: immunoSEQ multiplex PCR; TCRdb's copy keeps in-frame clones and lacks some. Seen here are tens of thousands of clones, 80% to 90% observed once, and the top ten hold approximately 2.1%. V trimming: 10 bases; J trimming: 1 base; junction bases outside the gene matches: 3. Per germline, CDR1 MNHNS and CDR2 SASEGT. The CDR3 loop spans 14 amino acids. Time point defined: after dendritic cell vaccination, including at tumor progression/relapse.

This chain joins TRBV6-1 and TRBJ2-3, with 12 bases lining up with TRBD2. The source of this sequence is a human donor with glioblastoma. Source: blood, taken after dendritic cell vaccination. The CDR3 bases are TGTGCCACTCTAGCGGGAGGGCGCACAGATACGCAGTATTTT. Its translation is CATLAGGRTDTQYF.